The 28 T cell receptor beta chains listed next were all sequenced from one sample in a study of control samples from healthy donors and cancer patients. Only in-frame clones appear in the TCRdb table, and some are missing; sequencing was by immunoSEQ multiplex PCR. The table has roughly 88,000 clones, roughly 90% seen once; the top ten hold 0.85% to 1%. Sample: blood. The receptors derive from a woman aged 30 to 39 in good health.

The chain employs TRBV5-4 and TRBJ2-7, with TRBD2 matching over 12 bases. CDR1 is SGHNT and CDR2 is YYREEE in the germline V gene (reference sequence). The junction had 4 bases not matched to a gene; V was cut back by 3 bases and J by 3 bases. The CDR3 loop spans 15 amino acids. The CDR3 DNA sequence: TGTGCCAGCAGCTGGAAGACTAGCGGGAGCTACGAGCAGTACTTC. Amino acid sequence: CASSWKTSGSYEQYF.

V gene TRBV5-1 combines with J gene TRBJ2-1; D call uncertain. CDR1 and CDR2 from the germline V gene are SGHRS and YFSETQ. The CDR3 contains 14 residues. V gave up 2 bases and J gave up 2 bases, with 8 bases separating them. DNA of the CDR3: TGCGCCAGCAGCTTTAACAGCCCCTACAATGAGCAGTTCTTC. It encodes CASSFNSPYNEQFF.

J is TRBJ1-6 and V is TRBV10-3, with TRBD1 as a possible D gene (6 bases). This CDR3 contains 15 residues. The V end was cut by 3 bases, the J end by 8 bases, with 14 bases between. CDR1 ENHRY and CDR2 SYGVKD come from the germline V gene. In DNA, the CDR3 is TGTGCCATCAGTGATGAGGGGGGGCTTTATTCACCCCTCCACTTT. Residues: CAISDEGGLYSPLHF.

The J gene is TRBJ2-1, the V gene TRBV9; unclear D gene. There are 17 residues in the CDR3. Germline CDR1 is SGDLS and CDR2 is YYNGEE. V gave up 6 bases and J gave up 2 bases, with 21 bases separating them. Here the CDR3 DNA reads TGTGCCAGCACCAAAGGAGTAGGGAAAAACACCTACAATGAGCAGTTCTTC. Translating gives CASTKGVGKNTYNEQFF.

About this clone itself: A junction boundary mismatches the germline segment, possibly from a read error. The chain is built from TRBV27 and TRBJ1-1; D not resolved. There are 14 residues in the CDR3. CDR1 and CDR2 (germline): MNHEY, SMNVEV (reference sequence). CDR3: CASSLLGQNTEAFF. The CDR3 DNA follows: TGTGCCAGTAGTTTACTTGGCCAGAACACTGAAGCTTTCTTT.

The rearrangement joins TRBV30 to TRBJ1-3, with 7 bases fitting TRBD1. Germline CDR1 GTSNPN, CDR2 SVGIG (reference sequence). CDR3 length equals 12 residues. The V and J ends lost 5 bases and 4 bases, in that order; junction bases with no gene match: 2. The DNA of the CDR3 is TGTGCCTGGGACAGGGCAGGAAACACCATATATTTT. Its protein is CAWDRAGNTIYF.

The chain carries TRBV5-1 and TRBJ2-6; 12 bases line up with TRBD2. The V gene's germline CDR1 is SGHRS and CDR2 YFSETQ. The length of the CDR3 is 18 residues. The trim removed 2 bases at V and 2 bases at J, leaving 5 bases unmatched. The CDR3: CASSFSTSGRTGANVLTF. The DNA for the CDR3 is TGCGCCAGCAGCTTCTCGACTAGCGGGAGAACTGGGGCCAACGTCCTGACTTTC.

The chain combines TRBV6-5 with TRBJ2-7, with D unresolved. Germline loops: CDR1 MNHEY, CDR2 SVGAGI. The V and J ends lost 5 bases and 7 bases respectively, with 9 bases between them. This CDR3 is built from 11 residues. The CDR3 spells CASSLPEEQYF. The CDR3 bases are TGTGCCAGCAGTCTTCCCGAGGAGCAGTACTTC.

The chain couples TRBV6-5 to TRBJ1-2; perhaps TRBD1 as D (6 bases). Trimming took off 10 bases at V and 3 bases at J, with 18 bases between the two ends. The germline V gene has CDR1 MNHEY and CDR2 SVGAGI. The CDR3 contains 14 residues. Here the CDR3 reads CATSGRGGDYGYTF. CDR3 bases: TGTGCCACGTCAGGGAGGGGGGGTGACTATGGCTACACCTTC.

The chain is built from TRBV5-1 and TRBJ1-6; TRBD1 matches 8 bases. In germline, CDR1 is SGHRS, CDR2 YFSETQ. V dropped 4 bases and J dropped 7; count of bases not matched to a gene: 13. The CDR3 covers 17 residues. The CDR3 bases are TGCGCCAGCAGCCTACCTCCATCGACAGGGGCAAATTCACCCCTCCACTTT. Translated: CASSLPPSTGANSPLHF.

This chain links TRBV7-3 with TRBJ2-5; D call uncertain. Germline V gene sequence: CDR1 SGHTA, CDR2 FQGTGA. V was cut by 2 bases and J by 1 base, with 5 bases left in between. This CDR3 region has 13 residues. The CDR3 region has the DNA TGTGCCAGCAGCTTATTCAGCCAAGAGACCCAGTACTTC. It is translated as CASSLFSQETQYF.

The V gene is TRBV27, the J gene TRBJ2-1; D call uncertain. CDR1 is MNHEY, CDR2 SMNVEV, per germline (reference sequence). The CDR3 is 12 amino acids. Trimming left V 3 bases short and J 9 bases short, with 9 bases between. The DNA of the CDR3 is TGTGCCAGCAGTTTTACTCACAGTGAGCAGTTCTTC. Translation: CASSFTHSEQFF.

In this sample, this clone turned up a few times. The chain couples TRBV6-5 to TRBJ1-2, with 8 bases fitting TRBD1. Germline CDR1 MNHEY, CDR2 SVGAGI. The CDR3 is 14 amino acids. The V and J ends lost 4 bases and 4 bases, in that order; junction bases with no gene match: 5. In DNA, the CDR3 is TGTGCCAGCAGTTCCGGGACAGGTGGCTATGGCTACACCTTC. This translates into CASSSGTGGYGYTF.

CDR3 nucleotide sequence: TGTGCCAGCAGCGTAGATTGGATGGGGGACAGGGTGGCAATAAGCAATCAGCCCCAGCATTTT. This encodes CASSVDWMGDRVAISNQPQHF. This chain connects TRBV9 to TRBJ1-5; TRBD1 matches at 9 bases. This CDR3 comprises 21 residues. J was trimmed by 1 base and V by 0 bases; bases with no gene match: 17. Germline lookup yields CDR1 SGDLS and CDR2 YYNGEE.

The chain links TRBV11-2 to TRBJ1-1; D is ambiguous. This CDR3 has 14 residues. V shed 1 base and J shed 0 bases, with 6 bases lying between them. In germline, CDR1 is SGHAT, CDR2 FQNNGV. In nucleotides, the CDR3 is TGTGCCAGCAGCTTAGTAGGCCTGAACACTGAAGCTTTCTTT. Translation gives CASSLVGLNTEAFF.

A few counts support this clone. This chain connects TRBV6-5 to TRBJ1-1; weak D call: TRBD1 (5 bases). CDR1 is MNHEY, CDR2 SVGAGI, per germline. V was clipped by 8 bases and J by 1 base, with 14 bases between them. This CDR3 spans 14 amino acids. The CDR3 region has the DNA TGTGCCAGCCGGGACCCCCGGGCGAACACTGAAGCTTTCTTT. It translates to CASRDPRANTEAFF.

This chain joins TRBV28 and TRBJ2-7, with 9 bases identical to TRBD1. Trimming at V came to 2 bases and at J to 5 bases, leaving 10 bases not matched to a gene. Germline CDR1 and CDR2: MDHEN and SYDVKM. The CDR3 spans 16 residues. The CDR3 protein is CASSLRTGGILNEQYF. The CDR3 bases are TGTGCCAGCAGTTTAAGAACAGGGGGCATCCTTAACGAGCAGTACTTC.

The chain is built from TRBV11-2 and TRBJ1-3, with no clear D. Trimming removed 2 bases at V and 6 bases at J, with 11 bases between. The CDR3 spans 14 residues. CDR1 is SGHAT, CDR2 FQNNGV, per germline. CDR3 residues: CASSLLIDVNTIYF. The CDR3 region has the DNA TGTGCCAGCAGCTTACTAATCGACGTAAACACCATATATTTT.

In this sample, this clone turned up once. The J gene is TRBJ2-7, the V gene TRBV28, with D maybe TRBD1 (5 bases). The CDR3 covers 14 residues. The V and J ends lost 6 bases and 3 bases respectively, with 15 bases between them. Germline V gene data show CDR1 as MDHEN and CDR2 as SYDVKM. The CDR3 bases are TGTGCCAGCAGGCAGGCCGCGACAGACTACGAGCAGTACTTC. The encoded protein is CASRQAATDYEQYF.

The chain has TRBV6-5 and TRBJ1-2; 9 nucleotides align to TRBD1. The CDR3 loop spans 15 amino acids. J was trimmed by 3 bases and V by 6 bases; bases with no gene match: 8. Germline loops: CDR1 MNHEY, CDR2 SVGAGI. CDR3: CASRTGGWVDYGYTF. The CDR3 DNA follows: TGTGCCAGCAGAACAGGGGGCTGGGTAGACTATGGCTACACCTTC.

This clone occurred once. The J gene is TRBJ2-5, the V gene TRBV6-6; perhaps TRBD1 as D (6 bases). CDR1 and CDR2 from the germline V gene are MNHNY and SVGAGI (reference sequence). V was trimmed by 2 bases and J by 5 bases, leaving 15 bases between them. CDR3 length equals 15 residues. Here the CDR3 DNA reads TGTGCCAGCAGTTACGTCGGGCAGGGGCTGGAGACCCAGTACTTC. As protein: CASSYVGQGLETQYF.

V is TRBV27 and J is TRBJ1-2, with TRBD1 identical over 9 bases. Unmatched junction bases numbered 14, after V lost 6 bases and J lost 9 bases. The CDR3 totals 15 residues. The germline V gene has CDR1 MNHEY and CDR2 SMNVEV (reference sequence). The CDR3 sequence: CASSYTSGTGLRYTF. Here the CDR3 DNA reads TGTGCCAGCAGCTATACTAGCGGGACAGGGTTACGCTACACCTTC.

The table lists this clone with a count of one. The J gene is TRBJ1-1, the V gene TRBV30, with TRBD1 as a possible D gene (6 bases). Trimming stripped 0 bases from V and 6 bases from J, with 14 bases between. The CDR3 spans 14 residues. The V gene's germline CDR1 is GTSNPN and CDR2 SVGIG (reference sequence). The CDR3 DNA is TGTGCCTGGAGTGTAGGGGGGCGAACGGCTGAAGCTTTCTTT. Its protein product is CAWSVGGRTAEAFF.

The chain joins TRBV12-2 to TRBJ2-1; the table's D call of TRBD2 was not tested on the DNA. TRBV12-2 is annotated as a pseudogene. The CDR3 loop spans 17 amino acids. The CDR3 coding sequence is TGTGCAAGTCGCTTAGTGTGGACTAGCGGGGGGGGAAATGAGCAGTTCTTC. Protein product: CASRLVWTSGGGNEQFF.

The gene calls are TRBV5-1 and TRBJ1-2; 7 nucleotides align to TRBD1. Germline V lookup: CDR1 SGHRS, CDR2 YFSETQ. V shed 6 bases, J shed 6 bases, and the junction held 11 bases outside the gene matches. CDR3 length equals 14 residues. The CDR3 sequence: CASKSGTVVHGYTF. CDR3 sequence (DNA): TGCGCCAGCAAGTCCGGGACAGTGGTTCATGGCTACACCTTC.

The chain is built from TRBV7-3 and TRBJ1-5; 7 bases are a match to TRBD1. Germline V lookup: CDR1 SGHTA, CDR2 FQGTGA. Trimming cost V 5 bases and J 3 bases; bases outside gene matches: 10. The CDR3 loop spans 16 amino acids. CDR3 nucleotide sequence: TGTGCCAGCAGCCCCCCCGGGACAGCATTCAATCAGCCCCAGCATTTT. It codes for CASSPPGTAFNQPQHF.

DNA of the CDR3: TGTGCCAGCAGCCAAGAGAACACTGAAGCTTTCTTT. Translating it yields CASSQENTEAFF. The rearrangement uses TRBV3-1 (or the pseudogene TRBV3-2) and TRBJ1-1, with unresolved D. This CDR3 contains 12 residues. Germline CDR1 reads LGHDT; CDR2 reads YNNKEL (reference sequence). Trimming shortened V by 0 bases and J by 1 base, and 0 bases separated the two germline ends.

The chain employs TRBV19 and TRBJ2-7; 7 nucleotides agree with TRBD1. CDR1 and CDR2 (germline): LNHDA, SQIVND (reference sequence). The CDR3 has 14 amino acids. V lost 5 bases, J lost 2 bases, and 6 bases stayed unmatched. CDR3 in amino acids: CASSLQDRPYEQYF. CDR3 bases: TGTGCCAGTAGTCTCCAGGACAGGCCCTACGAGCAGTACTTC.